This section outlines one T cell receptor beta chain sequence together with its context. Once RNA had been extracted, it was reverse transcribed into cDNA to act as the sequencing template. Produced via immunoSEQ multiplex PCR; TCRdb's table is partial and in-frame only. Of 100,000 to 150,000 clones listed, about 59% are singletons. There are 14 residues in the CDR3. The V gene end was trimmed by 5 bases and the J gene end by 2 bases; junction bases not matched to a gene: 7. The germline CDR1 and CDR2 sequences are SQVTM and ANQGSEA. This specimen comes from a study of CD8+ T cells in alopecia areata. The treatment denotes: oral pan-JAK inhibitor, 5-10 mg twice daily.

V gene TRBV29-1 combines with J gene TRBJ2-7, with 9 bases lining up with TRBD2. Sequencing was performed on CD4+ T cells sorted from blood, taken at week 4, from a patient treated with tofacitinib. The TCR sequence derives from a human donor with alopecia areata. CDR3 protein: CSVSWLAGPYEQYF. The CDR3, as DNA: TGCAGCGTTTCTTGGCTAGCGGGACCCTACGAGCAGTACTTC.